The 14 T cell receptor beta chains below were found in one sample sequenced in a study of blood T cell repertoires in COVID-19. The assay was immunoSEQ multiplex PCR, and TCRdb's table has in-frame clones only and misses some. The table shows 250,000 to 350,000 clones, with more than 75% occurring only once. The specimen sequenced was peripheral blood. The receptors here all came from a woman under 40 who had recovered from COVID-19.

This chain connects TRBV7-2 to TRBJ2-5, with 9 bases aligning to TRBD2. Germline-derived CDR1 and CDR2 are SGHTA and FQGNSA. Trimming took 3 bases from V and 5 from J; bases not matched to a gene: 7. The CDR3 sequence is 15 residues long. In DNA, the CDR3 is TGTGCCAGCAGCTTTAGCGGGAGAGCTCGGGAGACCCAGTACTTC. Protein sequence: CASSFSGRARETQYF.

The table lists this clone with a count of one. J is TRBJ2-3 and V is TRBV11-2; 12 bases match TRBD1. The CDR3 is made up of 17 amino acids. The germline V gene has CDR1 SGHAT and CDR2 FQNNGV. Trimming cost V 1 base and J 2 bases; bases outside gene matches: 4. The DNA of the CDR3 is TGTGCCAGCAGCTTAGGGGGACAGGGGGCGTCCACAGATACGCAGTATTTT. The encoded protein is CASSLGGQGASTDTQYF.

The chain is built from TRBV7-2 and TRBJ2-2, with 10 bases aligning to TRBD1. Trimming at V came to 3 bases and at J to 7 bases, leaving 8 bases not matched to a gene. The CDR3 covers 16 residues. Per the germline V gene, CDR1 is SGHTA and CDR2 is FQGNSA. The CDR3 nucleotides read TGTGCCAGCAGCTTTCCGGGACAGGGGAATGGCGGGGAGCTGTTTTTT. Its translation is CASSFPGQGNGGELFF.

This clone was counted between two and nine times. The rearrangement joins TRBV4-1 to TRBJ2-2; D is ambiguous. The CDR3 is 14 residues long. The germline CDR1 and CDR2 sequences are MGHRA and YSYEKL. V was pared by 1 base and J by 4 bases, with 7 bases between. CDR3 in DNA: TGCGCCAGCAGCCAAGTGTCCGGCACCGGGGAGCTGTTTTTT. This translates into CASSQVSGTGELFF.

The CDR3 DNA reads as TGTGCCAGTAGTATCCGAGGACTCTCTGGGGCCAACGTCCTGACTTTC. It codes for CASSIRGLSGANVLTF. The chain employs TRBV19 and TRBJ2-6, with TRBD2 as a possible D gene (5 bases). This CDR3 region has 16 residues. Germline lookup yields CDR1 LNHDA and CDR2 SQIVND (reference sequence). V was trimmed by 3 bases and J by 0 bases, leaving 9 bases between them.

The genes are TRBV14 and TRBJ2-7; D ambiguous. With 0 bases removed from V and 4 bases from J, the gap between germline ends came to 7 bases. Germline assignment: CDR1 SGHDN and CDR2 FVKESK. This CDR3 contains 13 residues. The CDR3 DNA reads as TGTGCCAGCAGCCAAGACAGTCTGTACGAGCAGTACTTC. Amino acids: CASSQDSLYEQYF.

The chain couples TRBV28 to TRBJ1-1; D is possibly TRBD1 (6 bases). Trimming removed 8 bases at V and 7 bases at J, with 17 bases between. The V gene's germline CDR1 is MDHEN and CDR2 SYDVKM. The CDR3 consists of 13 residues. CDR3 residues: CASGETGLVEAFF. CDR3 bases: TGTGCCAGCGGCGAAACAGGGCTAGTTGAAGCTTTCTTT.

The genes are TRBV24-1 and TRBJ2-7; 11 nucleotides agree with TRBD1. Germline V gene data show CDR1 as KGHDR and CDR2 as SFDVKD. There are 12 residues in the CDR3. With 12 bases clipped from V and 4 bases from J, the junction kept 4 bases outside the gene matches. The CDR3 DNA reads as TGTGCCGGACAGGGGGCGAGGTACGAGCAGTACTTC. Translating gives CAGQGARYEQYF.

The J gene is TRBJ2-1, the V gene TRBV28; possible D gene TRBD1, 6 bases. The CDR3 consists of 15 residues. CDR1 MDHEN and CDR2 SYDVKM come from the germline V gene. V was pared by 4 bases and J by 4 bases, with 14 bases between. The CDR3 protein is CASSSPDRLYNEQFF. CDR3 nucleotides: TGTGCCAGCAGTTCACCCGACAGGTTGTACAATGAGCAGTTCTTC.

The chain couples TRBV20-1 to TRBJ1-4; no definite D call. Looked up from germline, CDR1 is DFQATT and CDR2 is SNEGSKA (reference sequence). V was clipped by 3 bases and J by 12 bases, with 14 bases between them. The CDR3 is 12 residues long. DNA of the CDR3: TGCAGTGCTAGTTATGGTGGCCGGGAACTGTTTTTT. Translation gives CSASYGGRELFF.

The rearrangement links TRBV5-1 to TRBJ1-1; TRBD1 matches at 7 bases. Germline CDR1 is SGHRS and CDR2 is YFSETQ. This CDR3 has 15 residues. V lost 5 bases to trimming and J lost 0 bases; unmatched junction nucleotides: 7. The CDR3 spells CASSIGGGVNTEAFF. Written as DNA, the CDR3 is TGCGCCAGCAGTATAGGAGGGGGCGTGAACACTGAAGCTTTCTTT.

Remarks on this clone: Within the sample, other DNA sequences also encode this same CDR3. V and J are TRBV5-6 and TRBJ2-7; D is unresolved. The CDR3 has 13 residues. The germline V gene has CDR1 SGHDT and CDR2 YYEEEE. Trimming took 2 bases from V and 1 from J, leaving 7 bases between them. CDR3 region: CASSFGSSYEQYF. The CDR3, as DNA: TGTGCCAGCAGCTTTGGCAGTTCCTACGAGCAGTACTTC.

J is TRBJ2-1 and V is TRBV27, with TRBD2 matching over 12 bases. This CDR3 contains 15 residues. Germline CDR1 is MNHEY and CDR2 is SMNVEV (reference sequence). Trimming at V came to 7 bases and at J to 8 bases, leaving 9 bases not matched to a gene. CDR3 sequence reads: CASIGLAGGPYEQFF. DNA of the CDR3: TGTGCCAGCATTGGGCTAGCGGGAGGGCCGTATGAGCAGTTCTTC.

The V gene is TRBV7-9, the J gene TRBJ2-7, with TRBD1 matching 12 bases. Unmatched junction bases numbered 7, after V lost 3 bases and J lost 7 bases. Germline V gene lookup returns CDR1 SEHNR and CDR2 FQNEAQ (reference sequence). CDR3 size: 15 residues. CDR3: CASSFAGTGGWEQYF. CDR3 bases: TGTGCCAGCAGCTTCGCCGGGACAGGGGGCTGGGAGCAGTACTTC.